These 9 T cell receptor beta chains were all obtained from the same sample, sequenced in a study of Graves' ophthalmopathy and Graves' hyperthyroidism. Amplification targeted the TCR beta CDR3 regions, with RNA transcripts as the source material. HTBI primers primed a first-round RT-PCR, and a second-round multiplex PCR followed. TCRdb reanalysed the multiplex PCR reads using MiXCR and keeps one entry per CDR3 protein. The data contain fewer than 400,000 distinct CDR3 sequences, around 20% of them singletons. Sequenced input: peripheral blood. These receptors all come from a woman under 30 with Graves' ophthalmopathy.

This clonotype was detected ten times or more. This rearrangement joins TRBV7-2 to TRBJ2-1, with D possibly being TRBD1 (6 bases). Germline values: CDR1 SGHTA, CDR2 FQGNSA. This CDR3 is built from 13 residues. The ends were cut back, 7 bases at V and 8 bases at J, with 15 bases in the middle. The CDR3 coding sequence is TGTGCCAGCAAAGCAGGGGTTGGCGATGAGCAGTTCTTC. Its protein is CASKAGVGDEQFF.

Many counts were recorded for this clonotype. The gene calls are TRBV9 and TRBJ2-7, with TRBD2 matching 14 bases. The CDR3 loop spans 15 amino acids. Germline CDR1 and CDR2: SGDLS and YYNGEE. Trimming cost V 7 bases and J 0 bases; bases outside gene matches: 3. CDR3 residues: CASGLAGGRSYEQYF. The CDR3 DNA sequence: TGTGCCAGCGGACTAGCGGGAGGCCGCTCCTACGAGCAGTACTTC.

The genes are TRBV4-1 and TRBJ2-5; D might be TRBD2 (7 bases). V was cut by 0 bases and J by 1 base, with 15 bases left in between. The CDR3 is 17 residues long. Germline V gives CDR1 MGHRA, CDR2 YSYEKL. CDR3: CASSQDWRGGLQETQYF. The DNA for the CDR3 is TGCGCCAGCAGCCAAGATTGGCGCGGGGGCCTCCAAGAGACCCAGTACTTC.

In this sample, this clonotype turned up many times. The CDR3 DNA sequence: TGTGCCAGCAGTTTTACTGGGAGCTCTGGGGCCAACGTCCTGACTTTC. Translating gives CASSFTGSSGANVLTF. The V and J genes are TRBV12-3 or TRBV12-4 and TRBJ2-6; TRBD2 might be the D (5 bases). The CDR3 length is 16 residues. Deletions cut 3 bases from V and 0 bases from J, with 9 bases between.

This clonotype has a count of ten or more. The CDR3 spells CASSDSPMNTEAFF. The CDR3 DNA follows: TGTGCCAGCAGTGATTCCCCCATGAACACTGAAGCTTTCTTT. The chain uses TRBV2 and TRBJ1-1; D remains unclear. V was pared by 3 bases and J by 0 bases, with 8 bases between. The CDR3 has 14 amino acids. CDR1 is SNHLY and CDR2 is FYNNEI in the germline V gene.

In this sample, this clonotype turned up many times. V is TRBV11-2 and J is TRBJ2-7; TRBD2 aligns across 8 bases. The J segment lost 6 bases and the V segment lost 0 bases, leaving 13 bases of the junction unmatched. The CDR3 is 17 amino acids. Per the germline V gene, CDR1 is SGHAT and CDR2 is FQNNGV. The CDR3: CASSLESAGVPPLEQYF. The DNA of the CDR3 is TGTGCCAGCAGCTTAGAGTCAGCGGGAGTCCCTCCGCTCGAGCAGTACTTC.

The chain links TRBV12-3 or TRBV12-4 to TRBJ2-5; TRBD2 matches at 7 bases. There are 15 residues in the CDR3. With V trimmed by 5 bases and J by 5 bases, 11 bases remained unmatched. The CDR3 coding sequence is TGTGCCAGCAGTCTCTCAGCGGGGAGGACGGAGACCCAGTACTTC. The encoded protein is CASSLSAGRTETQYF.

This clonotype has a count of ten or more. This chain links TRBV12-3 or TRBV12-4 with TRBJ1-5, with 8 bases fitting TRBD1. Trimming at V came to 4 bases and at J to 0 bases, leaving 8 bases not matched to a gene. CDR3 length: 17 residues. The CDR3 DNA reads TGTGCCAGCAGTTCCTACCGGGACAGGTATAGCAATCAGCCCCAGCATTTT. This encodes CASSSYRDRYSNQPQHF.

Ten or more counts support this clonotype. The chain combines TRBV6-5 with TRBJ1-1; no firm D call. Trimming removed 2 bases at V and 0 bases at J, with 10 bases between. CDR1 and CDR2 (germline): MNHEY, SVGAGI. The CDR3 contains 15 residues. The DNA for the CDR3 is TGTGCCAGCAGTTACGGTCAAGCGGTGAACACTGAAGCTTTCTTT. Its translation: CASSYGQAVNTEAFF.